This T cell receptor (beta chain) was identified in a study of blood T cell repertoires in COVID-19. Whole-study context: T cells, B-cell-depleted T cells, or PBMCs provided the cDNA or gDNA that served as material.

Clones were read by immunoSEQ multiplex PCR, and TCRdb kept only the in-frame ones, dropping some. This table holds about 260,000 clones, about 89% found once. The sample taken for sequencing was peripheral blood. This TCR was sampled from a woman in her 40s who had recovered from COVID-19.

The DNA of the CDR3 is TGTGCCAGCAGCTTAGGGACTACCTACAATGAGCAGTTCTTC. Its translation is CASSLGTTYNEQFF. V gene TRBV13 combines with J gene TRBJ2-1, with a tentative D call TRBD2 (5 bases). V shed 0 bases and J shed 2 bases, with 5 bases lying between them. The V gene's germline CDR1 is PRHDT and CDR2 FYEKMQ (reference sequence). The CDR3 covers 14 residues.